This TCR beta chain was captured by sequencing in a study of CD8 T cells in ankylosing spondylitis. Preparation of TCR beta libraries was done by quantitative 5'-RACE with molecular barcodes. TCRdb re-analysed the 5' RACE reads in MiXCR, keeping a single row per CDR3 protein. The sample lists 150,000 to 200,000 distinct CDR3 sequences, 10% to 15% occurring once. Study observations and caveats: It was reported that disease-linked clones were significantly enriched in matched ankylosing spondylitis synovial fluid.

About this clonotype itself: Its matching antigen is unknown.

From germline, CDR1 is SGHRS and CDR2 YFSETQ. Germline trimming cut 3 bases from V and 4 bases from J; bases unmatched to any gene: 11. CDR3 length: 16 amino acids. Sequenced sample: blood, either unsorted or a sorted T cell fraction (not recorded which). This sequence joins TRBV5-1 and TRBJ2-5; 8 bases agree with TRBD2. The receptor was derived from a female donor with ankylosing spondylitis or in good health (not recorded which). The CDR3 loop is CASSSQLAEVGETQYF. CDR3 DNA: TGCGCCAGCAGCTCGCAACTAGCGGAGGTCGGAGAGACCCAGTACTTC.